These 30 T cell receptor beta chains were all obtained from the same sample, sequenced in a study of glioma-infiltrating T cells. Using RNA template, CDR3s of TCR alpha and beta were amplified with iRepertoire arm-PCR. TCRdb re-called the multiplex PCR reads with MiXCR, one entry per CDR3 protein. The table lists approximately 120,000 distinct CDR3 sequences, 25% of them singletons. Sequencing was done on a sample of glioma tissue, nonneoplastic brain tissue, or PBMCs (not recorded which). All receptors come from a human donor with low-grade glioma or glioblastoma, undergoing nonglioma brain surgery, or in good health (not recorded which).

This clonotype came up many times. The rearrangement links TRBV19 to TRBJ2-7; TRBD2 might be the D (6 bases). Trimming shortened V by 3 bases and J by 5 bases, and 14 bases separated the two germline ends. Looked up from germline, CDR1 is LNHDA and CDR2 is SQIVND (reference sequence). This CDR3 has 14 residues. The DNA for the CDR3 is TGTGCCAGTAGTATGGGACTCTTTAAGGACGAGCAGTACTTC. It encodes CASSMGLFKDEQYF. Using reference TRBV19 and TRBJ2-7 for the parts outside the CDR3, the full variable domain is DGGITQSPKYLFRKEGQNVTLSCEQNLNHDAMYWYRQDPGQGLRLIYYSQIVNDFQKGDIAEGYSVSREKKESFPLTVTSAQKNPTAFYLCASSMGLFKDEQYFGPGTRLTVT.

This clonotype is classed as medium-sized. The chain is built from TRBV27 and TRBJ2-5; the match to TRBD2 covers 9 bases. V lost 5 bases to trimming and J lost 4 bases; unmatched junction nucleotides: 11. Germline lookup yields CDR1 MNHEY and CDR2 SMNVEV (reference sequence). The CDR3 runs to 16 residues. The CDR3 spells CASSPRMLAGTETQYF. CDR3 coding DNA: TGTGCCAGCAGTCCCCGGATGCTAGCGGGAACAGAGACCCAGTACTTC.

This clonotype appeared many times. This rearrangement joins TRBV27 to TRBJ1-1, with TRBD1 identical over 8 bases. With V trimmed by 5 bases and J by 3 bases, 8 bases remained unmatched. This CDR3 is built from 15 residues. Germline V CDR1 and CDR2: MNHEY, SMNVEV (reference sequence). The CDR3 nucleotides are TGTGCCAGCAGTGCACCGGACAGGGCCGACACTGAAGCTTTCTTT. This gives the protein CASSAPDRADTEAFF.

This clonotype was detected many times. V is TRBV7-3 and J is TRBJ2-1, with 9 nucleotides matching TRBD2. V trimming: 0 bases; J trimming: 1 base; junction bases outside the gene matches: 4. The germline CDR1 and CDR2 sequences are SGHTA and FQGTGA. CDR3 size: 17 residues. The CDR3 DNA sequence: TGTGCCAGCAGCTTAACAGTCGCGGGAGGGTCCTACAATGAGCAGTTCTTC. Protein: CASSLTVAGGSYNEQFF.

In regard to this clonotype: A much larger clonotype is one base distant, so this may be a read error. The V and J genes are TRBV29-1 and TRBJ1-3, with D unclear. Trimming left V 7 bases short and J 4 bases short, with 14 bases between. From germline, CDR1 is SQVTM and CDR2 ANQGSEA. The CDR3 loop spans 13 amino acids. The CDR3 DNA reads TGCAGCGCCAAACGGGCAGGAGGAAACACCATATATTTT. Residues: CSAKRAGGNTIYF.

This clonotype showed up many times. The rearrangement uses TRBV10-3 and TRBJ1-5; D not resolved. This CDR3 region has 14 residues. CDR1 ENHRY and CDR2 SYGVKD come from the germline V gene. Trimming left V 4 bases short and J 0 bases short, with 7 bases between. CDR3 sequence reads: CAISARNSNQPQHF. CDR3 nucleotides: TGTGCCATCAGTGCAAGAAATAGCAATCAGCCCCAGCATTTT.

This clonotype has at least ten counts. J is TRBJ2-7 and V is TRBV4-1; the match to TRBD1 covers 7 bases. Germline V CDR1 and CDR2: MGHRA, YSYEKL. Losses at the gene ends were 5 bases for V and 4 bases for J; bases not matched to a gene: 14. This CDR3 is 16 amino acids long. The CDR3 coding sequence is TGCGCCAGCAGCTTCGCACAGGGGAGTTCCTATTACGAGCAGTACTTC. It codes for CASSFAQGSSYYEQYF.

This clonotype was recorded a few times. At one end, the junction sequence differs from germline, possibly due to a read error. The rearrangement joins TRBV7-6 to TRBJ1-5, with D unclear. CDR3 length: 14 residues. Germline assignment: CDR1 SGHVS and CDR2 FNYEAQ. CDR3 loop: CAGSLLGSNQPQHF. The CDR3, as DNA: TGTGCCGGCAGCTTACTGGGGAGCAATCAGCCCCAGCATTTT.

The sample holds one count of this clonotype. The gene calls are TRBV11-1 and TRBJ2-7; TRBD1 is a possible D gene (7 bases). The CDR3 sequence is 15 residues long. V gave up 5 bases and J gave up 7 bases, with 21 bases separating them. Germline CDR1 SGHAT, CDR2 FQDESV (reference sequence). The chain's CDR3 is CASSIQQGTAGEQYF. Written as DNA, the CDR3 is TGTGCCAGCAGCATCCAACAGGGGACCGCGGGGGAGCAGTACTTC.

This clonotype was seen many times. This rearrangement joins TRBV7-3 to TRBJ1-2; 11 nucleotides line up with TRBD1. The CDR3 is 15 residues long. Germline loops: CDR1 SGHTA, CDR2 FQGTGA. Unmatched junction bases numbered 10, after V lost 6 bases and J lost 7 bases. This CDR3 is CASSDTGQGASGYTF. The CDR3 DNA sequence: TGTGCCAGCAGTGACACAGGACAGGGGGCCAGTGGCTACACCTTC.

In regard to this clonotype: A read error is possible here, since a much larger clone lies one base away. The chain is built from TRBV9 and TRBJ2-3; possibly TRBD2 for D (5 bases). CDR1 is SGDLS, CDR2 YYNGEE, per germline. The CDR3 loop spans 15 amino acids. The CDR3 coding sequence is TGTGCCAGCAGCGTAGCTCCGGCTAGCACAGATATGCAGTATTTT. Residues: CASSVAPASTDMQYF.

This clonotype was seen just once. The junction departs from the called germline gene at one end, perhaps through a read error. This chain links TRBV6-1 with TRBJ2-7, with D uncertain. The CDR3 consists of 13 residues. The germline gives CDR1 MNHNS, CDR2 SASEGT. This CDR3 is CSSARWPPYEQYF. CDR3 bases: TGTTCCAGTGCCAGGTGGCCCCCGTACGAGCAGTACTTC.

This clonotype was recorded at least ten times. The chain has TRBV20-1 and TRBJ2-7; 10 nucleotides align to TRBD1. The J segment lost 2 bases and the V segment lost 7 bases, leaving 5 bases of the junction unmatched. This CDR3 is 13 amino acids long. Germline values: CDR1 DFQATT, CDR2 SNEGSKA (reference sequence). CDR3 protein: CSVPGQGPYEQYF. CDR3 DNA: TGCAGTGTCCCGGGACAGGGGCCCTACGAGCAGTACTTC.

Regarding this clonotype: A read error may produce the germline difference seen at one junction end. The rearrangement uses TRBV7-2 and TRBJ2-5; TRBD2 aligns across 9 bases. Germline CDR1 is SGHTA and CDR2 is FQGNSA. This CDR3 contains 15 residues. CDR3 sequence: CVSSPQRGAGETQYF. In DNA, the CDR3 is TGTGTCAGCAGCCCCCAGCGGGGGGCCGGAGAGACCCAGTACTTC. Full variable domain (missing parts from reference TRBV7-2 and TRBJ2-5): GAGVSQSPSNKVTEKGKDVELRCDPISGHTALYWYRQSLGQGLEFLIYFQGNSAPDKSGLPSDRFSAERTGGSVSTLTIQRTQQEDSAVYLCVSSPQRGAGETQYFGPGTRLLVL.

Concerning this clonotype itself: A much larger clone lies a single base off, so this may be a read error. The chain recombines TRBV12-3 or TRBV12-4 with TRBJ1-2; D call uncertain. This CDR3 is 12 amino acids long. The CDR3 loop is CAGSLELRGYTF. The CDR3 DNA is TGTGCCGGCAGTTTAGAATTGAGAGGCTACACCTTC.

This clonotype was observed many times. The V gene is TRBV27, the J gene TRBJ2-7; D unclear. Trimming left V 2 bases short and J 0 bases short, with 8 bases between. Germline values: CDR1 MNHEY, CDR2 SMNVEV (reference sequence). This CDR3 comprises 14 residues. In DNA, the CDR3 is TGTGCCAGCAGTTTAACAACCTTCTCCTACGAGCAGTACTTC. Its protein product is CASSLTTFSYEQYF.

The V call is TRBV29-1, the J call TRBJ2-3; 10 positions match TRBD2. CDR1 and CDR2 (germline): SQVTM, ANQGSEA. Trimming cost V 4 bases and J 0 bases; bases outside gene matches: 4. The length of the CDR3 is 15 residues. The CDR3 region is CSVVRAGGSTDTQYF. DNA of the CDR3: TGCAGCGTTGTACGAGCGGGAGGGAGCACAGATACGCAGTATTTT.

A remark on this clonotype: A much larger clone lies one base from this, so it may be a read error. V gene TRBV4-1 combines with J gene TRBJ2-4; D gene unclear. The germline V gene encodes CDR1 MGHRA and CDR2 YSYEKL. Trimming removed 10 bases from V and 5 bases from J, with 15 bases in between. The CDR3 extends over 13 amino acids. The CDR3 sequence is CATSREAENIQYF. In nucleotides, the CDR3 is TGCGCCACCTCGAGAGAGGCCGAAAACATTCAGTACTTC.

For this clonotype: This may stem from a read error, because a much larger clone lies one nucleotide away. The gene calls are TRBV12-3 or TRBV12-4 and TRBJ1-1; a possible D gene is TRBD1 (6 bases). This CDR3 comprises 16 residues. The germline V and J ends were trimmed by 2 bases and 4 bases, with 17 bases remaining between them. The CDR3: CASSLPGVNMSTEAFF. The CDR3 DNA sequence: TGTGCCAGCAGTTTACCAGGGGTTAACATGAGCACTGAAGCTTTCTTT.

The chain links TRBV9 to TRBJ2-1, with D maybe TRBD2 (5 bases). V lost 0 bases and J lost 2, with 9 bases in between. The germline gives CDR1 SGDLS, CDR2 YYNGEE. This CDR3 contains 15 residues. The CDR3 region has the DNA TGTGCCAGCAGCGTAGGTGGGAGTACCTACAATGAGCAGTTCTTC. The encoded protein is CASSVGGSTYNEQFF.

This clonotype was recorded many times. The J gene is TRBJ1-5, the V gene TRBV28; D is uncertain. Germline CDR1 MDHEN, CDR2 SYDVKM. Trimming removed 3 bases from V and 10 bases from J, with 10 bases in between. The CDR3 runs to 12 residues. The CDR3 spells CASSLAGGPQHF. The DNA of the CDR3 is TGTGCCAGCAGTTTGGCGGGTGGTCCCCAGCATTTT.

This clonotype was detected a few times. The V call is TRBV19, the J call TRBJ1-4, with unresolved D. There are 13 residues in the CDR3. Trimming stripped 11 bases from V and 0 bases from J, with 10 bases between. Per germline, CDR1 LNHDA and CDR2 SQIVND (reference sequence). The CDR3 DNA reads as TGTGCCGGCTCAAAGTCAACTAATGAAAAACTGTTTTTT. Amino acids: CAGSKSTNEKLFF.

In the case of this clonotype: A much larger clone is a single base away; this may be a read error. The chain employs TRBV20-1 and TRBJ2-1; D might be TRBD2 (6 bases). This CDR3 is built from 11 residues. Germline CDR1 reads DFQATT; CDR2 reads SNEGSKA (reference sequence). In DNA form, the CDR3 reads TGCAGTGCGCGGGACTTCAATGCGCAGTTCTTC. It yields the protein CSARDFNAQFF.

This clonotype was found a few times. A much more abundant neighbour one base away suggests this may be a read error. The chain joins TRBV12-3 or TRBV12-4 to TRBJ1-2, with no clear D. The CDR3 is 13 residues long. CDR3 sequence reads: CASSLNSLYVYTF. DNA of the CDR3: TGTGCCAGCAGTTTAAACAGTCTCTATGTCTACACCTTC.

The chain employs TRBV5-1 and TRBJ2-5; D is uncertain. There are 13 residues in the CDR3. Germline CDR1 reads SGHRS; CDR2 reads YFSETQ. Trimming shortened V by 2 bases and J by 5 bases, and 10 bases separated the two germline ends. This CDR3 is CASSFGAEETQYF. CDR3 coding DNA: TGCGCCAGCAGCTTTGGTGCGGAGGAGACCCAGTACTTC.

Details on this clonotype: A much larger clonotype is one base distant, so this may be a read error. V usage is TRBV7-2 and J usage is TRBJ1-1; a weak D match, TRBD1 (6 bases). Germline CDR1 reads SGHTA; CDR2 reads FQGNSA. V was shortened by 0 bases and J by 6 bases, with 14 bases between the two germline ends. The CDR3 covers 15 residues. Written as DNA, the CDR3 is TGTGCCAGCAGCTTAGCCGGGCACGGGGGCGCTGAAGCTTTCTTT. It encodes CASSLAGHGGAEAFF.

In the case of this clonotype: A read error is possible here, since a much larger clone lies one base away. The rearrangement joins TRBV2 to TRBJ2-5; D gene uncertain. The V gene's germline CDR1 is SNHLY and CDR2 FYNNEI. This CDR3 has 12 residues. Trimming took 8 bases from V and 2 from J, leaving 9 bases between them. The CDR3 DNA is TGTGCCAGCGTAAGCTCTCAAGAGACCCAGTACTTC. Its translation is CASVSSQETQYF.

This clonotype was detected many times. The genes are TRBV5-1 and TRBJ1-2; D remains ambiguous. The CDR3 covers 14 residues. Germline V CDR1 and CDR2: SGHRS, YFSETQ. Trimming stripped 6 bases from V and 2 bases from J, with 14 bases between. CDR3 protein: CASTLGIRNYGYTF. The CDR3 DNA follows: TGCGCCAGCACTCTTGGAATACGAAACTATGGCTACACCTTC.

V gene TRBV18 combines with J gene TRBJ1-6; 9 bases are a match to TRBD1. The CDR3 spans 17 residues. J lost 11 bases, V lost 4 bases, and 15 bases had no gene match. Germline loops: CDR1 KGHSH, CDR2 LQKENI. Written as DNA, the CDR3 is TGTGCCAGCTCACAAACATTAACGGGACAGGGCGCTCCACCCCTCCACTTT. Encoded protein: CASSQTLTGQGAPPLHF.

This clonotype has a count of ten or more. This chain uses TRBV11-2 with TRBJ2-1; the match to TRBD2 covers 9 bases. With V trimmed by 7 bases and J by 0 bases, 10 bases remained unmatched. Germline V gives CDR1 SGHAT, CDR2 FQNNGV. This CDR3 contains 17 residues. CDR3 bases: TGTGCCAGCACCAATAGCGGGGGCTTAAGCTCCTACAATGAGCAGTTCTTC. Translation: CASTNSGGLSSYNEQFF.